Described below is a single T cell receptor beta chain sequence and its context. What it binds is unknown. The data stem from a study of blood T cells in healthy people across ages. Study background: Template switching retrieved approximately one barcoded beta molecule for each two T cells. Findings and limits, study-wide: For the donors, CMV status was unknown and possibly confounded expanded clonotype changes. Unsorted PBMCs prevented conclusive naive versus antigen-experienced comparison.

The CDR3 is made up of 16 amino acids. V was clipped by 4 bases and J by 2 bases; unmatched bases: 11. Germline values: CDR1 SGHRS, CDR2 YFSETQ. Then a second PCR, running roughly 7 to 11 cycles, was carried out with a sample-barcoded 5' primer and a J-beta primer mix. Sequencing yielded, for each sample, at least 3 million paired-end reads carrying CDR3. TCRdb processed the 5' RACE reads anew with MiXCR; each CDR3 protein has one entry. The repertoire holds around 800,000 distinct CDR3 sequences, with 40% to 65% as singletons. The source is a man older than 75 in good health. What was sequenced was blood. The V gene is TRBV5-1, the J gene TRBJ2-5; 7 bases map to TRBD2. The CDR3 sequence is CASSPGEGLVQETQYF. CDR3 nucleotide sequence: TGCGCCAGCAGCCCCGGTGAAGGACTAGTACAAGAGACCCAGTACTTC.